Sequencing of this TCR beta chain was carried out in a study of cytotoxic CD8 clonotypes in ibrutinib-treated CLL. Study-wide context: Each sample contained, on average, just over 250,000 productive templates and tens of thousands of productive rearrangements. General observations from the study: Pretreatment clonality was elevated relative to age-matched healthy donors and paralleled circulating CD8+ T-cell counts. Clonotypes that were public were uncommon, and they contracted or stayed stable on treatment.

About this clone: The antigen is not known.

Method: immunoSEQ multiplex PCR; TCRdb's copy keeps in-frame clones and lacks some. The profile shows about 140,000 clones, 85% to 95% of them singletons. The CDR3 is 11 amino acids. Germline-derived CDR1 and CDR2 are DFQATT and SNEGSKA (reference sequence). The sequence was collected from a human donor with chronic lymphocytic leukemia. The sample here was PBMCs, taken after 12 months of ibrutinib treatment. This chain uses TRBV20-1 with TRBJ2-5, with TRBD1 as a possible D gene (5 bases). The chain's CDR3 is CVPGFGETQYF. CDR3 bases: TGCGTACCAGGGTTCGGAGAGACCCAGTACTTC.